The 9 T cell receptor beta chains listed next were all sequenced from one sample in a study of PD-1 blockade in classical Hodgkin lymphoma. Clones were read by immunoSEQ multiplex PCR, and TCRdb kept only the in-frame ones, dropping some. The data show roughly 40,000 clones, around 71% seen once. Every single patient, without exception, relapsed after autologous stem cell transplantation, and brentuximab vedotin exposure varied. Sequencing used peripheral blood mononuclear cells (PBMCs), obtained at baseline. Receptors originate from a human donor with classical Hodgkin lymphoma.

This sequence joins TRBV9 and TRBJ2-3; D tentatively reads TRBD1 or TRBD2 (5 bases each). Germline loops: CDR1 SGDLS, CDR2 YYNGEE. Deletions cut 3 bases from V and 2 bases from J, with 13 bases between. There are 15 residues in the CDR3. The CDR3 loop reads CASSAHRDPTDTQYF. In DNA form, the CDR3 reads TGTGCCAGCAGCGCCCACCGGGACCCCACAGATACGCAGTATTTT.

The table lists this clone with a few counts. V and J are TRBV28 and TRBJ2-7; D call uncertain. Between the trimmed V and J ends, which lost 2 bases and 1 base, there was a span of 12 bases. The CDR3 sequence is 15 residues long. Germline loops: CDR1 MDHEN, CDR2 SYDVKM. The CDR3 is CASSLITKPSYEQYF. CDR3 coding DNA: TGTGCCAGCAGTTTAATCACTAAGCCTTCCTACGAGCAGTACTTC.

This chain links TRBV5-5 with TRBJ1-4, with D perhaps TRBD1 (5 bases). This CDR3 region has 17 residues. The V and J ends lost 2 bases and 8 bases respectively, with 22 bases between them. Germline V CDR1 and CDR2: SGHKS, YYEKEE (reference sequence). CDR3 coding DNA: TGTGCCAGCAGCTTTTCAAGCACCCGGGGCATAGGGGAAAAACTGTTTTTT. It translates to CASSFSSTRGIGEKLFF. The full variable domain, with the rest looked up from reference TRBV5-5 and TRBJ1-4, is DAGVTQSPTHLIKTRGQQVTLRCSPISGHKSVSWYQQVLGQGPQFIFQYYEKEERGRGNFPDRFSARQFPNYSSELNVNALLLGDSALYLCASSFSSTRGIGEKLFFGSGTQLSVL.

This chain connects TRBV15 to TRBJ2-1; D ambiguous. V dropped 0 bases and J dropped 7 bases, with 13 bases sitting between them. Looked up from germline, CDR1 is LNHNV and CDR2 is YYDKDF (reference sequence). The length of the CDR3 is 15 residues. The CDR3 DNA follows: TGTGCCACCAGCAGAGACCCTCGAGCAAGAAATGAGCAGTTCTTC. Translating it yields CATSRDPRARNEQFF.

This chain uses TRBV5-5 with TRBJ1-2, with TRBD1 as a possible D gene (6 bases). The V end was cut by 4 bases, the J end by 5 bases, with 12 bases between. The CDR3 contains 13 residues. Germline CDR1 SGHKS, CDR2 YYEKEE (reference sequence). In DNA, the CDR3 is TGTGCCAGCAGCCTCGGGGGGGCATATGGCTACACCTTC. Its translation is CASSLGGAYGYTF.

V and J are TRBV7-2 and TRBJ2-1; D gene uncertain. V dropped 3 bases and J dropped 4 bases, with 13 bases sitting between them. This CDR3 region has 15 residues. Germline CDR1 reads SGHTA; CDR2 reads FQGNSA. CDR3 coding DNA: TGTGCCAGCAGCTTCAGTAGTTCGGCATACAATGAGCAGTTCTTC. Translating gives CASSFSSSAYNEQFF. Combining the CDR3 with reference TRBV7-2 and TRBJ2-1 gives the whole variable domain GAGVSQSPSNKVTEKGKDVELRCDPISGHTALYWYRQSLGQGLEFLIYFQGNSAPDKSGLPSDRFSAERTGGSVSTLTIQRTQQEDSAVYLCASSFSSSAYNEQFFGPGTRLTVL.

The chain recombines TRBV19 with TRBJ2-3; D tentatively reads TRBD1 or TRBD2 (5 bases each). The CDR3 extends over 13 amino acids. V was shortened by 6 bases and J by 10 bases, with 17 bases between the two germline ends. Germline V gives CDR1 LNHDA, CDR2 SQIVND (reference sequence). DNA of the CDR3: TGTGCCAGTAGAGAAGAAGGGACCGTTGCGCAGTATTTT. Residues: CASREEGTVAQYF.

In its sample, this clone was seen a few times. The V call is TRBV7-9, the J call TRBJ2-5, with a weak D call TRBD1 (5 bases). This CDR3 is 14 amino acids long. The V end was cut by 3 bases, the J end by 3 bases, with 11 bases between. Germline CDR1 is SEHNR and CDR2 is FQNEAQ (reference sequence). The CDR3 sequence: CASSFFDREETQYF. The CDR3 nucleotides read TGTGCCAGCAGCTTCTTTGACAGAGAAGAGACCCAGTACTTC.

This chain uses TRBV11-1 with TRBJ1-1; 9 bases line up with TRBD1. CDR1 and CDR2 (germline): SGHAT, FQDESV (reference sequence). CDR3 length equals 16 residues. Trimming took 3 bases from V and 4 from J; bases not matched to a gene: 9. The chain's CDR3 is CASSFTGGAGSTEAFF. CDR3 DNA: TGTGCCAGCAGCTTCACAGGGGGCGCAGGAAGCACTGAAGCTTTCTTT.